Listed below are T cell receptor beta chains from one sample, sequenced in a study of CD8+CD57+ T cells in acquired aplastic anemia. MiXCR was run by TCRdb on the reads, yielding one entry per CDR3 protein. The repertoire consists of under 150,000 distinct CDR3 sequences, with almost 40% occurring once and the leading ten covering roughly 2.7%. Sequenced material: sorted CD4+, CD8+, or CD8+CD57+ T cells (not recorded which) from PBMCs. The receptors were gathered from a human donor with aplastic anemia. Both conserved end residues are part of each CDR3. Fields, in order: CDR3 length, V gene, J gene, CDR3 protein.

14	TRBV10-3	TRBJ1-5	CAISERQGGQPQHF
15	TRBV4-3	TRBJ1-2	CASSQGGGVDYGYTF
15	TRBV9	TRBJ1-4	CASSVGDRGDEKLFF
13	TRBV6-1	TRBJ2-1	CASSTQGASEQFF
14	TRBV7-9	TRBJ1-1	CASSARQGNTEAFF
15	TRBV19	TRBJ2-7	CASSIGEAGHYEQYF
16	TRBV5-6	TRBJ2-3	CASSRTSGGKSDTQYF
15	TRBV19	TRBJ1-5	CASSIDRERNQPQHF
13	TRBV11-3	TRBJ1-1	CASSLHRDTEAFF
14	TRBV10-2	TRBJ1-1	CAIGTGAGNTEAFF
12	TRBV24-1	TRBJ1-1	CATSDLNTEAFF
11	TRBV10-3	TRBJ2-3	CAIRSTDTQYF
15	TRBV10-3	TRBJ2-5	CAISDYRDRQETQYF
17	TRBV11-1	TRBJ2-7	CASSLNPGTGPTYEQYF
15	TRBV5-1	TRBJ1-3	CASSNDRGTGNTIYF
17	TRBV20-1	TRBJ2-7	CSARDPTSGRNGRQQYF
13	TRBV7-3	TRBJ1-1	CASSADRDTEAFF
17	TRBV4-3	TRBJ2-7	CASSQSLGGDRVYEQYF
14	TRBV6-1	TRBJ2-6	CASRTGAGANVLTF
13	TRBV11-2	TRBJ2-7	CASKTKPSYEQYF
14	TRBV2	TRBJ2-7	CASRRQGVNYEQYF
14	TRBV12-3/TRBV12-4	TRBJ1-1	CASSLEGALTEAFF
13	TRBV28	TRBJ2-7	CASRSREYYEQYF
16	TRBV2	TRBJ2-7	CASTLDYRIISYEQYF
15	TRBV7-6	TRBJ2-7	CASSSRTGGAYEQYF
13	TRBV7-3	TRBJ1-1	CASSLTGGTEAFF
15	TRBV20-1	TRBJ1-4	CSASRDRPLNEGLFF
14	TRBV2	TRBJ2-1	CASTMGQGYNEQFF
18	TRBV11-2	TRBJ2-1	CASSLLWGRRGDYNEQFF
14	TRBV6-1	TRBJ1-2	CASRLAGNPLGYTF
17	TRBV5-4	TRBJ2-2	CASSLTSGGTNTGELFF
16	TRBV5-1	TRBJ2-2	CASSLGDGANTGELFF
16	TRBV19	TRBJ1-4	CASSAYRDSTNEKLFF
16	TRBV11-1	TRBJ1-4	CASSRTALATNEKLFF
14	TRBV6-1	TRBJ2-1	CASSEARNRNEQFF
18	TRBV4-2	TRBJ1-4	CASSQTSRLTATNENLFF
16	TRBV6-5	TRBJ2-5	CASSYALAGGQETQYF
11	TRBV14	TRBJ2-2	CASSHTQELFF
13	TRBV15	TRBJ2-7	CATSRDIAGEQYF
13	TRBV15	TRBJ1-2	CATSSPTNYGYTF
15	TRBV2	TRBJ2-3	CASTRQGTSTDTQYF
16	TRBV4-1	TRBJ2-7	CASSQTLDRFSYEQYF
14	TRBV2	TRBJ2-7	CASKGQTGSYEQYF
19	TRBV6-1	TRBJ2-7	CASSATTGQTSGGAHEQYF
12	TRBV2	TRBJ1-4	CASSTDSSELFF
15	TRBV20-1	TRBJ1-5	CSAQNGTGGWQPQHF
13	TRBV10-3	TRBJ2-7	CAISEVTGSEQYF
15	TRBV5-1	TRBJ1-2	CASSLRADDNYGYTF
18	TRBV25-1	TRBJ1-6	CASSDSWSGRSYNSPLHF
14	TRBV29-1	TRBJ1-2	CSLDQGKALYGYTF
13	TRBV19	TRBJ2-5	CASSITPAETQYF
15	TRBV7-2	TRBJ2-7	CASSLVRGSPYEQYF
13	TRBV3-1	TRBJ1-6	CASSPTVDSPLHF
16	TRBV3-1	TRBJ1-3	CASSQFGRSSGNTIYF